The entry below gives a single T cell receptor (beta chain) sequence along with its context. Under the authors' procedure: Reference gene primers were amplified, and this amplification served to estimate nucleated cell counts. Clones were sequenced by immunoSEQ multiplex PCR, and TCRdb holds only the in-frame ones, with some missing. The V and J calls and clone size are taken from that table; D and trimming were inferred from the DNA. The sample gives 65,000 or so clones, roughly 90% of which show up once; 1.3% is in the top ten. The CDR3 covers 15 residues. The germline CDR1 and CDR2 sequences are SGDLS and YYNGEE. The V end was cut by 4 bases, the J end by 1 base, with 12 bases between. This record belongs to a study of blood T cell repertoires in COVID-19. About the study: The study drew acute and convalescent COVID-19 samples from the United States, Italy and Spain.

V gene TRBV9 combines with J gene TRBJ1-5; D might be TRBD1 (6 bases). This TCR came from a man in his sixties with acute or convalescent COVID-19. Sequenced sample: peripheral blood. CDR3 loop: CASSSDQGSNQPQHF. The CDR3 DNA reads TGTGCCAGCAGCTCTGATCAGGGGAGCAATCAGCCCCAGCATTTT.